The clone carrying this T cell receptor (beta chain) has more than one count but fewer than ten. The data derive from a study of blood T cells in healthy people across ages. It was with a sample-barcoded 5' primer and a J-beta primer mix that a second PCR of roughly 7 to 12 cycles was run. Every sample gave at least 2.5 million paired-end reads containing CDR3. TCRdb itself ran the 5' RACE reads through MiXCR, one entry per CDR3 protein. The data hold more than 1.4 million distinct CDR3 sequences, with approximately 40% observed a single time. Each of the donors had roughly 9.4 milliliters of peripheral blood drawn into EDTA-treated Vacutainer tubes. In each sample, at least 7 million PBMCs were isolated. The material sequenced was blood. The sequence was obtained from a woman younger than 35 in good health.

DNA for the CDR3: TGCAGTGCTAGAGTTAGTGGATCTGGCTACGAGCAGTACTTC. It translates to CSARVSGSGYEQYF. V gene TRBV20-1 combines with J gene TRBJ2-7; D unresolved. The CDR3 has 14 amino acids. V was clipped by 1 base and J by 3 bases, with 13 bases between them. CDR1 and CDR2 from the germline V gene are DFQATT and SNEGSKA (reference sequence).